The entry below gives a single TCR beta chain sequence along with its context. This clonotype was seen more than once but under ten times. Its antigen is currently not known. Base quality data are lacking; no much larger clone is found one base away. To demonstrate the VDJtools post-analysis software, TCR beta repertoires were profiled from the peripheral blood of more than ten young patients with multiple sclerosis. The multiple sclerosis patients were children and adolescents between roughly 6 and 16 years of age. These data come from a study of post-analysis software for immune sequencing data (dated by TCRdb to between 2015 and 2016). With respect to the entire study: Recorded disease courses included relapsing-remitting, secondary progressive and progressive-relapsing multiple sclerosis, with some patients lacking subtype annotation. The patient repertoires were compared against 11 previously published healthy control repertoires obtained from donors aged 6 to 25 years. A subset of samples was prepared in parallel using single-end sample barcoding, then pooled and co-amplified after Illumina adapter ligation.

Library preparation employed PCR. The sequencing machine was an Illumina HiSeq 2500. To reduce PCR and sequencing biases, unique molecular identifiers were incorporated into the TCR beta cDNA libraries. Roughly 0.5 million cDNA molecules were obtained per 1 to 10 million input T cells, so each molecule approximated one T cell. The same protocol used for the earlier healthy control dataset was applied to prepare and sequence the patient libraries. Samples belonging to the same batch were prepared together, multiplexed and sequenced on a shared HiSeq lane. In the source study's methods: MIGEC handled the raw barcoded reads, throwing out single-read molecular identifier groups before consensus assembly and CDR3 extraction. VDJtools was used for post-analysis of the clonotype tables, with diversity normalized by down-sampling every dataset to the smallest sample size. Repertoire overlap clustering matched CDR3 amino acid but not nucleotide sequences to correct batch-related cross-sample contamination. TCRdb applied fastp at Q25 and MiXCR to the public reads, then kept only in-frame beta chains. Merged by CDR3 protein, the rows form single entries marked with the most common genes and DNA. The V and J calls, along with clone size, are taken from TCRdb and not from the paper's own processing. The sample table holds around 500,000 distinct CDR3 sequences, of which approximately 31% were seen once. Around 6.1% of the sample lies in the top ten.

Findings and caveats that apply to the study as a whole: Compared with controls, multiple sclerosis patients had significantly lower normalized Chao1 diversity, a finding suggesting substantial peripheral T-cell clonal expansion. Direct clustering with F measure revealed strong co-clustering of samples prepared in the same batch, which led to a batch-effect correction. The control group was slightly older than the multiple sclerosis patient group. Patients showed significantly higher frequencies than controls for about 5 TRBV segments, among them TRBV5-6, TRBV5-1 and TRBV20-1.

The cysteine opens and the phenylalanine closes a CDR3 of 17 amino acids. Only the CDR3 DNA stays, 51 bases, in frame from base 1. Ends trimmed: V by 0 bases, J by 5 bases; bases unmatched to a gene: 7. From a lookup of the germline V gene (reference sequence), CDR1 and CDR2 are LGHDT and YNNKEL. What was sequenced was blood. The V and J genes are TRBV3-1 and TRBJ2-1; the central 10 bases match TRBD2. This receptor was taken from a girl under 18 with multiple sclerosis. This receptor has the CDR3 CASSQELAGVIDNEQFF. The DNA is as follows: TGTGCCAGCAGCCAAGAGCTAGCGGGGGTAATTGACAATGAGCAGTTCTTC.